These 24 T cell receptor beta chains came from one sample sequenced in a study of cytomegalovirus exposure and HLA in healthy donors. The PCR had 60 Vbeta and 13 Jbeta primers. Assay used: immunoSEQ multiplex PCR; TCRdb lists only in-frame clones, some missing. The sample gives around 150,000 clones, about two thirds of which show up once; approximately 3.9% is in the top ten. Sequenced sample: PBMCs. These receptors came from a man between 45 and 60 years old in good health and CMV-seropositive.

The chain uses TRBV5-1 and TRBJ1-1; no reliable D call. The CDR3 runs 15 residues. Germline assignment: CDR1 SGHRS and CDR2 YFSETQ. Trimming cost V 1 base and J 3 bases, with 13 bases left between them. CDR3 sequence reads: CASSLIGFKDTEAFF. CDR3 in DNA: TGCGCCAGCAGCTTGATCGGGTTTAAGGACACTGAAGCTTTCTTT.

This chain links TRBV28 with TRBJ2-1; a weak D match, TRBD1 (6 bases). Trimming stripped 4 bases from V and 4 bases from J, with 17 bases between. Germline V CDR1 and CDR2: MDHEN, SYDVKM. The CDR3 length is 16 residues. For the CDR3, the DNA is TGTGCCAGCAGTTCTAACAGGGCCTCCGCTTACAATGAGCAGTTCTTC. It yields the protein CASSSNRASAYNEQFF.

The rearrangement joins TRBV7-3 to TRBJ2-7, with TRBD1 matching over 8 bases. Germline V gene data show CDR1 as SGHTA and CDR2 as FQGTGA. V gave up 5 bases and J gave up 1 base; unmatched junction bases: 10. This CDR3 region has 16 residues. The CDR3 here is CASSPPPGQASYEQYF. In DNA form, the CDR3 reads TGTGCCAGCAGCCCCCCCCCGGGACAGGCGTCCTACGAGCAGTACTTC.

A remark on this clone: Additional DNA sequences in this sample encode the identical CDR3. This chain links TRBV12-5 with TRBJ2-6; D is ambiguous. V lost 1 base to trimming and J lost 0 bases, with 7 bases between them. The germline gives CDR1 LGHNT, CDR2 FRNRAP. The CDR3 is 16 residues long. The CDR3 DNA follows: TGTGCTAGTGGTTTGGGCCACAGCTCTGGGGCCAACGTCCTGACTTTC. This translates into CASGLGHSSGANVLTF.

The chain joins TRBV5-1 to TRBJ2-2, with TRBD2 as a possible D gene (6 bases). This CDR3 spans 16 amino acids. Between the trimmed V and J ends, which lost 4 bases and 6 bases, there was a span of 19 bases. Germline V gene lookup returns CDR1 SGHRS and CDR2 YFSETQ. CDR3 nucleotide sequence: TGCGCCAGCAGCATACCGGGACTCGGGTCGGCCGGGGAGCTGTTTTTT. It translates to CASSIPGLGSAGELFF.

This chain joins TRBV18 and TRBJ2-1; 8 bases match TRBD2. Germline trimming cut 0 bases from V and 9 bases from J; bases unmatched to any gene: 10. The CDR3 runs to 16 residues. The germline V gene has CDR1 KGHSH and CDR2 LQKENI. This chain's CDR3 is CASSPPGSGRLGEQFF. The CDR3 nucleotides are TGTGCCAGCTCACCACCGGGCAGCGGGAGATTGGGTGAGCAGTTCTTC.

The rearrangement joins TRBV7-7 to TRBJ1-1, with D perhaps TRBD1 (6 bases). The CDR3 runs 13 residues. V was pared by 1 base and J by 5 bases, with 8 bases between. Germline V gene data show CDR1 as SSHAT and CDR2 as FNYEAQ (reference sequence). This CDR3 is CASSLDRETEAFF. In DNA form, the CDR3 reads TGTGCCAGCAGCTTAGACAGGGAGACTGAAGCTTTCTTT.

This clone is a singleton in its sample. Germline and junction disagree at one end, which may indicate a read error. The CDR3, as DNA: TGTGTCAGCAGTGTAGGACTAGATATCGGGCACGGGTACGAGCAGTTCTTC. The encoded protein is CVSSVGLDIGHGYEQFF. The chain employs TRBV6-1 and TRBJ2-1; 7 bases match TRBD2. The V gene's germline CDR1 is MNHNS and CDR2 SASEGT. The CDR3 spans 17 residues.

The genes are TRBV18 and TRBJ1-4; 8 nucleotides match TRBD1. V was pared by 0 bases and J by 5 bases, with 2 bases of the junction left unmatched. Germline CDR1 is KGHSH and CDR2 is LQKENI. The CDR3 is 15 amino acids. The CDR3 bases are TGTGCCAGCTCACCACCGACAGGGGACAATGAAAAACTGTTTTTT. Translated: CASSPPTGDNEKLFF.

The chain joins TRBV19 to TRBJ1-2; 8 bases match TRBD1. Unmatched junction bases numbered 14, after V lost 7 bases and J lost 7 bases. The CDR3 covers 15 residues. CDR1 is LNHDA and CDR2 is SQIVND in the germline V gene (reference sequence). CDR3 loop: CASTKWVGQGGGYTF. The CDR3 nucleotides are TGTGCCAGTACCAAATGGGTTGGACAGGGCGGTGGCTACACCTTC.

The CDR3 loop reads CAQGTGAETQYF. In DNA form, the CDR3 reads TGTGCCCAGGGGACAGGGGCGGAGACCCAGTACTTC. The chain employs TRBV5-4 and TRBJ2-5; 10 positions match TRBD1. Trimming cost V 10 bases and J 5 bases; bases outside gene matches: 5. CDR1 SGHNT and CDR2 YYREEE come from the germline V gene (reference sequence). This CDR3 is 12 amino acids long.

The chain employs TRBV9 and TRBJ2-7; 9 bases match TRBD2. The CDR3 extends over 16 amino acids. Trimming took 0 bases from V and 2 from J; bases not matched to a gene: 6. Germline V gene data show CDR1 as SGDLS and CDR2 as YYNGEE. CDR3 region: CASSVEASGAPYEQYF. Written as DNA, the CDR3 is TGTGCCAGCAGCGTAGAGGCTAGCGGGGCCCCCTACGAGCAGTACTTC.

The rearrangement joins TRBV19 to TRBJ2-1; D possibly corresponds to TRBD2 (6 bases). Per germline, CDR1 LNHDA and CDR2 SQIVND (reference sequence). This CDR3 comprises 16 residues. V was shortened by 2 bases and J by 5 bases, with 16 bases between the two germline ends. The CDR3 protein is CASSIRLQDYNNEQFF. The CDR3 DNA follows: TGTGCCAGTAGTATAAGATTGCAGGACTACAACAATGAGCAGTTCTTC.

This clone was counted a few times. The V and J genes are TRBV5-4 and TRBJ1-1, with a weak D call TRBD1 (5 bases). The CDR3 spans 16 residues. CDR1 SGHNT and CDR2 YYREEE come from the germline V gene (reference sequence). V lost 2 bases and J lost 0, with 14 bases in between. CDR3 nucleotides: TGTGCCAGCAGCTTTGGACCCGGCAGGGTGAACACTGAAGCTTTCTTT. Protein: CASSFGPGRVNTEAFF.

The rearrangement uses TRBV9 and TRBJ2-7; tentatively, D is TRBD2 (6 bases). The germline V and J ends were trimmed by 4 bases and 1 base, with 15 bases remaining between them. The CDR3 extends over 15 amino acids. Germline V gives CDR1 SGDLS, CDR2 YYNGEE. CDR3 residues: CASSPDLARSYEQYF. The CDR3 DNA reads as TGTGCCAGCAGCCCAGATCTAGCGAGGTCCTACGAGCAGTACTTC.

This clone was found a few times. This rearrangement joins TRBV18 to TRBJ1-5; 7 nucleotides agree with TRBD1. The CDR3 loop spans 17 amino acids. Germline values: CDR1 KGHSH, CDR2 LQKENI. Losses at the gene ends were 6 bases for V and 5 bases for J; bases not matched to a gene: 16. The CDR3 DNA is TGTGCCAGCTCCTCGAGGGGTCGACAGGGCGGAGATCAGCCCCAGCATTTT. This encodes CASSSRGRQGGDQPQHF.

The chain joins TRBV11-1 to TRBJ1-3, with 8 nucleotides matching TRBD1. The CDR3 has 15 amino acids. Trimming at V came to 5 bases and at J to 0 bases, leaving 3 bases not matched to a gene. Germline lookup yields CDR1 SGHAT and CDR2 FQDESV (reference sequence). CDR3 sequence reads: CASSPGQGSGNTIYF. The CDR3 bases are TGTGCCAGCAGCCCAGGACAGGGCTCTGGAAACACCATATATTTT.

The V gene is TRBV7-2, the J gene TRBJ2-2, with D tentatively TRBD1 (6 bases). The V gene lost 2 bases and the J gene lost 2 bases, with 21 bases spanning the gap. The V gene's germline CDR1 is SGHTA and CDR2 FQGNSA. The CDR3 runs to 19 residues. Written as DNA, the CDR3 is TGTGCCAGCAGCTTAATTACGGGACAACCGTATCTAAACACCGGGGAGCTGTTTTTT. This sequence encodes CASSLITGQPYLNTGELFF.

V gene TRBV29-1 combines with J gene TRBJ2-1, with TRBD2 matching over 7 bases. V shed 5 bases and J 11 bases; nucleotides not matched to a gene: 9. This CDR3 has 12 residues. Germline V gene sequence: CDR1 SQVTM, CDR2 ANQGSEA. DNA of the CDR3: TGCAGCGTTCAACTAGCGACCCCTAAGCAGTTCTTC. It translates to CSVQLATPKQFF.

The rearrangement joins TRBV28 to TRBJ1-1; the D is unclear. The CDR3 extends over 12 amino acids. The germline gives CDR1 MDHEN, CDR2 SYDVKM. V gave up 7 bases and J gave up 1 base, with 7 bases separating them. The DNA of the CDR3 is TGTGCCAGCAAACAGCCGAACACTGAAGCTTTCTTT. Translation gives CASKQPNTEAFF.

The rearrangement links TRBV29-1 to TRBJ1-1; D gene ambiguous. Germline V lookup: CDR1 SQVTM, CDR2 ANQGSEA. V was clipped by 5 bases and J by 10 bases, with 17 bases between them. The CDR3 has 12 amino acids. DNA for the CDR3: TGCAGCGTTTACCGTACGAACCGAGGAGCTTTCTTT. It translates to CSVYRTNRGAFF.

This clone was counted a few times. The chain couples TRBV2 to TRBJ2-5; TRBD1 aligns across 9 bases. V gave up 6 bases and J gave up 5 bases; unmatched junction bases: 10. The CDR3 loop spans 15 amino acids. Germline assignment: CDR1 SNHLY and CDR2 FYNNEI. The CDR3 nucleotides read TGTGCCAGCAGCCAAGGGACAGGGTCCAGGGAGACCCAGTACTTC. The encoded protein is CASSQGTGSRETQYF. Using reference TRBV2 and TRBJ2-5 for the parts outside the CDR3, the full variable domain is EPEVTQTPSHQVTQMGQEVILRCVPISNHLYFYWYRQILGQKVEFLVSFYNNEISEKSEIFDDQFSVERPDGSNFTLKIRSTKLEDSAMYFCASSQGTGSRETQYFGPGTRLLVL.

This sequence joins TRBV6-6 and TRBJ2-3; D not resolved. V lost 7 bases, J lost 2 bases, and 13 bases lay in between. Germline-derived CDR1 and CDR2 are MNHNY and SVGAGI (reference sequence). There are 14 residues in the CDR3. CDR3 in amino acids: CASTLPNPTDTQYF. The CDR3 DNA is TGTGCCAGCACCCTGCCTAATCCCACAGATACGCAGTATTTT.

The CDR3 region is CASSGGDQPQPQHF. In DNA, the CDR3 is TGTGCCAGCAGTGGGGGGGATCAGCCTCAGCCCCAGCATTTT. The gene calls are TRBV7-2 and TRBJ1-5; maybe TRBD1 (5 bases). The CDR3 spans 14 residues. Trimming took 6 bases from V and 6 from J, leaving 15 bases between them. Germline V lookup: CDR1 SGHTA, CDR2 FQGNSA. The full variable domain, in which reference TRBV7-2 and TRBJ1-5 provide the parts outside the CDR3, is GAGVSQSPSNKVTEKGKDVELRCDPISGHTALYWYRQSLGQGLEFLIYFQGNSAPDKSGLPSDRFSAERTGGSVSTLTIQRTQQEDSAVYLCASSGGDQPQPQHFGDGTRLSIL.